What follows are 18 T cell receptor beta chains derived from one specimen sequenced in a study of neoadjuvant anti-PD-1 for oral cavity cancer. Time point meaning: after neoadjuvant nivolumab, at surgical resection. The method was immunoSEQ multiplex PCR; TCRdb's version includes in-frame clones alone and lacks a portion of them. Of under 15,000 clones listed, about 76% are singletons. Here the sequenced sample was PBMCs, taken after nivolumab (anti-PD-1) treatment. The receptors were sampled from a person aged 40 to 85 with oral cavity squamous cell carcinoma.

The J gene is TRBJ1-3, the V gene TRBV2; D perhaps matches TRBD1 (6 bases). The CDR3 runs 15 residues. The V gene's germline CDR1 is SNHLY and CDR2 FYNNEI. V was pared by 2 bases and J by 2 bases, with 10 bases between. The CDR3 reads CASSERGDTGNTIYF. In DNA, the CDR3 is TGTGCCAGCAGTGAACGGGGGGACACTGGAAACACCATATATTTT.

The chain couples TRBV7-8 to TRBJ2-1, with TRBD2 as a possible D gene (6 bases). V was cut by 5 bases and J by 6 bases, with 14 bases left in between. The CDR3 loop spans 14 amino acids. CDR1 is SGHVS and CDR2 is FQNEAQ in the germline V gene. CDR3 DNA sequence: TGTGCCAGCAGCCCTCGGGTAGCGGTCAATGAGCAGTTCTTC. Protein: CASSPRVAVNEQFF.

The rearrangement uses TRBV6-1 and TRBJ1-4; D ambiguous. Trimming took 3 bases from V and 6 from J, leaving 17 bases between them. This CDR3 has 16 residues. The germline V gene has CDR1 MNHNS and CDR2 SASEGT. The chain's CDR3 is CASSEPSRMEDEKLFF. CDR3 DNA sequence: TGTGCCAGCAGTGAGCCCTCTCGAATGGAAGATGAAAAACTGTTTTTT.

J is TRBJ1-4 and V is TRBV29-1; no clear D. Trimming stripped 7 bases from V and 7 bases from J, with 19 bases between. The CDR3 is 14 amino acids. Germline V gene lookup returns CDR1 SQVTM and CDR2 ANQGSEA. The CDR3 nucleotides are TGCAGCGCCCGGACGGAGGGTTTACGTGAAAAACTGTTTTTT. Its translation: CSARTEGLREKLFF.

The chain uses TRBV27 and TRBJ1-5; D call uncertain. The CDR3 spans 16 residues. V lost 2 bases and J lost 11, with 22 bases in between. CDR1 is MNHEY and CDR2 is SMNVEV in the germline V gene (reference sequence). The CDR3 loop is CASSLKPGVLPRSQHF. CDR3 nucleotides: TGTGCCAGCAGTTTAAAGCCCGGGGTCCTCCCAAGGTCCCAGCATTTT.

J is TRBJ2-1 and V is TRBV30; tentative D call: TRBD1 (5 bases). V gave up 5 bases and J gave up 5 bases, with 13 bases separating them. Germline CDR1 is GTSNPN and CDR2 is SVGIG (reference sequence). This CDR3 has 13 amino acids. The DNA of the CDR3 is TGTGCCTGGGACAGCTTTACTAACAATGAGCAGTTCTTC. Protein product: CAWDSFTNNEQFF.

V is TRBV7-8 and J is TRBJ1-5; D is unresolved. The germline V gene encodes CDR1 SGHVS and CDR2 FQNEAQ. The CDR3 loop spans 14 amino acids. The V end was cut by 5 bases, the J end by 6 bases, with 14 bases between. Written as DNA, the CDR3 is TGTGCCAGCAGCCCTAGAAGATCGGGTCAGCCCCAGCATTTT. This gives the protein CASSPRRSGQPQHF.

This rearrangement joins TRBV7-9 to TRBJ2-7; D remains ambiguous. Germline CDR1 is SEHNR and CDR2 is FQNEAQ (reference sequence). CDR3 length: 13 amino acids. V was trimmed by 7 bases and J by 4 bases, leaving 14 bases between them. The CDR3 protein is CASKGPVEYEQYF. The CDR3 DNA follows: TGTGCCAGCAAGGGCCCGGTTGAGTACGAGCAGTACTTC.

This clone has more than one count but fewer than ten. The chain combines TRBV10-1 with TRBJ1-5; 9 nucleotides align to TRBD1. Trimming at V came to 6 bases and at J to 0 bases, leaving 12 bases not matched to a gene. Germline CDR1 WNHNN, CDR2 SYGVQD (reference sequence). This CDR3 contains 18 residues. CDR3 sequence reads: CASRAYRGPHYSNQPQHF. The DNA of the CDR3 is TGCGCCAGCAGGGCCTACAGGGGGCCTCACTATAGCAATCAGCCCCAGCATTTT.

This clone was counted between two and nine times. The chain couples TRBV7-2 to TRBJ1-1; D might be TRBD1 (6 bases). CDR1 and CDR2 from the germline V gene are SGHTA and FQGNSA. The CDR3 is 14 amino acids. Trimming pared 5 bases from V and 3 bases from J, leaving 13 bases between. CDR3 residues: CASSGRTDYTEAFF. DNA for the CDR3: TGTGCCAGCAGCGGCAGGACAGACTACACTGAAGCTTTCTTT. Drawing the rest from reference TRBV7-2 and TRBJ1-1, the complete variable domain is GAGVSQSPSNKVTEKGKDVELRCDPISGHTALYWYRQSLGQGLEFLIYFQGNSAPDKSGLPSDRFSAERTGGSVSTLTIQRTQQEDSAVYLCASSGRTDYTEAFFGQGTRLTVV.

The V call is TRBV2, the J call TRBJ1-2; the match to TRBD1 covers 10 bases. Germline V gives CDR1 SNHLY, CDR2 FYNNEI. J gave up 4 bases and V 8 bases, and 10 bases lay outside the gene matches. The CDR3 has 15 amino acids. The DNA of the CDR3 is TGTGCCAGCCGGGACAGGGGCCTAACTAGCTATGGCTACACCTTC. Protein product: CASRDRGLTSYGYTF.

This clone was picked up a small number of times. The chain joins TRBV2 to TRBJ1-1, with a weak D call TRBD1 (6 bases). The V and J ends lost 10 bases and 5 bases respectively, with 17 bases between them. The CDR3 loop spans 13 amino acids. The germline V gene has CDR1 SNHLY and CDR2 FYNNEI. The CDR3 DNA sequence: TGTGCCACCCCGAGGGGGGTTGGAACTGAAGCTTTCTTT. As protein: CATPRGVGTEAFF.

This clone was observed a few times. The chain joins TRBV7-9 to TRBJ1-6; a possible D gene is TRBD1 (6 bases). V lost 3 bases and J 0 bases, leaving 15 bases between the germline ends. CDR1 and CDR2 from the germline V gene are SEHNR and FQNEAQ (reference sequence). The CDR3 is 18 amino acids. The CDR3 protein is CASSLAGQFHSYNSPLHF. CDR3 sequence (DNA): TGTGCCAGCAGCTTGGCTGGACAGTTTCACTCCTATAATTCACCCCTCCACTTT. The full variable domain, in which reference TRBV7-9 and TRBJ1-6 provide the parts outside the CDR3, is DTGVSQNPRHKITKRGQNVTFRCDPISEHNRLYWYRQTLGQGPEFLTYFQNEAQLEKSRLLSDRFSAERPKGSFSTLEIQRTEQGDSAMYLCASSLAGQFHSYNSPLHFGNGTRLTVT.

Written as DNA, the CDR3 is TGTGCCAGCAGCACCTGGAGGACAGGTTACGAGCAGTACTTC. Its protein is CASSTWRTGYEQYF. This rearrangement joins TRBV11-2 to TRBJ2-7; the match to TRBD1 covers 7 bases. The CDR3 has 14 amino acids. Germline assignment: CDR1 SGHAT and CDR2 FQNNGV. Germline trimming cut 5 bases from V and 4 bases from J; bases unmatched to any gene: 8. Complete variable domain (other parts from reference TRBV11-2 and TRBJ2-7): EAGVAQSPRYKIIEKRQSVAFWCNPISGHATLYWYQQILGQGPKLLIQFQNNGVVDDSQLPKDRFSAERLKGVDSTLKIQPAKLEDSAVYLCASSTWRTGYEQYFGPGTRLTVT.

The rearrangement joins TRBV6-1 to TRBJ2-1; D remains ambiguous. CDR3 length: 14 residues. Trimming pared 0 bases from V and 10 bases from J, leaving 13 bases between. Germline V CDR1 and CDR2: MNHNS, SASEGT. The CDR3 sequence is CASSEAKGRNEQFF. Written as DNA, the CDR3 is TGTGCCAGCAGTGAAGCAAAAGGACGGAACGAGCAGTTCTTC.

The genes are TRBV30 and TRBJ2-6; D is perhaps TRBD1 (5 bases). The CDR3 consists of 15 residues. The V gene lost 2 bases and the J gene lost 2 bases, with 10 bases spanning the gap. Germline lookup yields CDR1 GTSNPN and CDR2 SVGIG (reference sequence). The CDR3 sequence is CAWSTAGTGANVLTF. CDR3 in DNA: TGTGCCTGGAGTACCGCAGGGACTGGGGCCAACGTCCTGACTTTC. Complete variable domain (other parts from reference TRBV30 and TRBJ2-6): SQTIHQWPATLVQPVGSPLSLECTVEGTSNPNLYWYRQAAGRGLQLLFYSVGIGQISSEVPQNLSASRPQDRQFILSSKKLLLSDSGFYLCAWSTAGTGANVLTFGAGSRLTVL.

This chain uses TRBV5-1 with TRBJ2-5; D unresolved. CDR3 length: 13 residues. Germline assignment: CDR1 SGHRS and CDR2 YFSETQ. V was shortened by 0 bases and J by 7 bases, with 10 bases between the two germline ends. CDR3 bases: TGCGCCAGCAGCTTGGACATCTCGGGGACCCAGTACTTC. This codes for CASSLDISGTQYF. Drawing the rest from reference TRBV5-1 and TRBJ2-5, the complete variable domain is KAGVTQTPRYLIKTRGQQVTLSCSPISGHRSVSWYQQTPGQGLQFLFEYFSETQRNKGNFPGRFSGRQFSNSRSEMNVSTLELGDSALYLCASSLDISGTQYFGPGTRLLVL.

J is TRBJ1-1 and V is TRBV6-6; D is possibly TRBD1 (5 bases). Germline loops: CDR1 MNHNY, CDR2 SVGAGI (reference sequence). The CDR3 totals 14 residues. With 6 bases removed from V and 1 base from J, the gap between germline ends came to 12 bases. This CDR3 is CASRGPGGNTEAFF. The CDR3 bases are TGTGCCAGCAGAGGTCCGGGGGGGAACACTGAAGCTTTCTTT.